These T cell receptor beta chains were read from a single sample in a study of blood T cell repertoires in COVID-19. Clones were read by immunoSEQ multiplex PCR, and TCRdb kept only the in-frame ones, dropping some. Altogether about 74,000 clones are present, 84% being singletons, with the ten largest covering 36%. Source material: peripheral blood. These receptors were obtained from a man between 65 and 79 years old with acute or convalescent COVID-19. Both conserved end residues are part of each CDR3. The D gene is left open where the match is weak. Size is stated for part of the rows, as once, few or many counts, or as a class when the clone is expanded.

d_call clone_size j_call v_call cdr3_nt cdr3_aa
TRBD2 . TRBJ2-3 TRBV2 TGTGCCAGCAGTAGTCCGGGACTAGCGACAGATACGCAGTATTTT CASSSPGLATDTQYF
. . TRBJ1-1 TRBV6-5 TGTGCCAGCCTGAGGGAGACGGGCACTGAAGCTTTCTTT CASLRETGTEAFF
TRBD2 . TRBJ2-5 TRBV19 TGTGCCAGTAGACTAGCGGGGGGAGAGACCCAGTACTTC CASRLAGGETQYF
. . TRBJ1-2 TRBV5-5 TGTGCCAGCAGTGGGGAGGCCATCCTCCCTGGCTACACCTTC CASSGEAILPGYTF
. . TRBJ2-2 TRBV9 TGTGCCAGCAGCGTAGGGGGGCAGCGGCAGAACACCGGGGAGCTGTTTTTT CASSVGGQRQNTGELFF
TRBD1 . TRBJ1-2 TRBV19 TGTGCCAGTACCCTGGGGGGACAGCTTCTAAACTATGGCTACACCTTC CASTLGGQLLNYGYTF
. . TRBJ1-1 TRBV28 TGTGCCAGCAGTCCTGGGGGGGGTTACACTGAAGCTTTCTTT CASSPGGGYTEAFF
. . TRBJ2-3 TRBV14 TGTGCCAGCAGCCCTAGCACAGATACGCAGTATTTT CASSPSTDTQYF
TRBD2 . TRBJ2-7 TRBV5-4 TGTGCCAGCAGAGGGACTAGCGGAGGGTTAGGTCACGAGCAGTACTTC CASRGTSGGLGHEQYF
. . TRBJ2-7 TRBV6-1 TGTGCCAGCAGTGAACAGGCGGGACCCGTCCTCGAGCAGTACTTC CASSEQAGPVLEQYF
TRBD1 . TRBJ1-1 TRBV25-1 TGTGCCAGCAGTGAAGGGACAGGGGTCACTGAAGCTTTCTTT CASSEGTGVTEAFF
TRBD1 . TRBJ1-2 TRBV6-5 TGTGCCAGCAGTTCGGACAGGGGGGAAGTGAACTATGGCTACACCTTC CASSSDRGEVNYGYTF
TRBD2 . TRBJ2-2 TRBV7-3 TGTGCCAGCAGCCAGGGACTAGCGGGACTCGGGGAGCTGTTTTTT CASSQGLAGLGELFF
. . TRBJ1-2 TRBV6-5 TGTGCCAGCAGTTCGTACCAGGGTTGGTATGGCTACACCTTC CASSSYQGWYGYTF
. once TRBJ1-1 TRBV10-3 TGTGCCATCAGGCAGGGTGGGGACACTGAAGCTTTCTTT CAIRQGGDTEAFF
. . TRBJ2-2 TRBV11-2 TGTGCCAGCAGCCAGCTGCGGACCGGGGAGCTGTTTTTT CASSQLRTGELFF
. few TRBJ1-2 TRBV6-5 TGTGCCAGCAAGGGGGATGGTGGCTACACCTTC CASKGDGGYTF
. . TRBJ1-1 TRBV11-2 TGTGCCAGCAGCCTGGCGGCTGAGAACACTGAAGCTTTCTTT CASSLAAENTEAFF
. . TRBJ1-1 TRBV9 TGTGCCAGCAGCTCCAGGATAGGGAACACTGAAGCTTTCTTT CASSSRIGNTEAFF
TRBD2 . TRBJ2-3 TRBV7-9 TGTGCCAGCAGCCCCGCCGGCGGCGGGAGAGCAGATACGCAGTATTTT CASSPAGGGRADTQYF
. . TRBJ2-1 TRBV10-2 TGCGCCAGCAGTGGGGGGGACCGGGACTCCCTCCGGTTCTTC CASSGGDRDSLRFF
TRBD2 once TRBJ2-5 TRBV7-9 TGTGCCAGCAGCCCTATAGCGGGGGGAGAAGAGACCCAGTACTTC CASSPIAGGEETQYF
TRBD2 . TRBJ2-7 TRBV27 TGTGCCAGCAGTCACCCTCGAAGGTTAGCGGGAGTAGGTGACGAGCAGTACTTC CASSHPRRLAGVGDEQYF
. once TRBJ1-1 TRBV7-2 TGTGCCAGCAGCTTAGGGGCAGGCACTGAAGCTTTCTTT CASSLGAGTEAFF
. . TRBJ1-2 TRBV4-1 TGCGCCAGCAGCCTCAGGGAGGGGGAAGACTATGGCTACACCTTC CASSLREGEDYGYTF
. . TRBJ1-2 TRBV12-3/TRBV12-4 TGTGCCAGCAGTGAGTGGGGGCTTGGCTACACCTTC CASSEWGLGYTF
. . TRBJ2-5 TRBV2 TGTGCCAGCAAAACAGGGTCCCAAGAGACCCAGTACTTC CASKTGSQETQYF
. . TRBJ2-5 TRBV5-1 TGCGCCAGCAGCTTGGCCGGGTTCCAAGAGACCCAGTACTTC CASSLAGFQETQYF
. . TRBJ2-1 TRBV5-1 TGCGCCAGCAGCTGGGTCGGGGATTGGGTAAATGAGCAGTTCTTC CASSWVGDWVNEQFF
. . TRBJ1-6 TRBV19 TGTGCCCTAGACCCCCATCCCCTCCACTTT CALDPHPLHF
TRBD2 few TRBJ2-1 TRBV7-3 TGTGCCAGCAGCAACTCCGGGACTAGCGCCCGTCAGTTCTTC CASSNSGTSARQFF
. . TRBJ1-2 TRBV2 TGTGCCAGCAGTGGGGAAGGGAGCTGGGGCTACACCTTC CASSGEGSWGYTF
. . TRBJ1-4 TRBV29-1 TGCAGCGTTGATGGATTTGGAGGGGAAAATGAAAAACTGTTTTTT CSVDGFGGENEKLFF
. . TRBJ1-1 TRBV9 TGTGCCAGCAGAGCCCTACCAATGATGAACACTGAAGCTTTCTTT CASRALPMMNTEAFF
. . TRBJ1-2 TRBV7-3 TGTGCCAGCAGCTTAGGCAGGAACTATGGCTACACCTTC CASSLGRNYGYTF
. once TRBJ1-6 TRBV7-3 TGTGCCAGCAGCCCCCCGAGTTATTCACCCCTCCACTTT CASSPPSYSPLHF
. . TRBJ1-5 TRBV12-3/TRBV12-4 TGTGCCAGCAGTTTTGGTGGAGGTCAGCCCCAGCATTTT CASSFGGGQPQHF
TRBD2 . TRBJ2-7 TRBV4-3 TGCGCCAGCAGCCAAGCACTAGCGGGGGGAGCCTACGAGCAGTACTTC CASSQALAGGAYEQYF
. . TRBJ1-4 TRBV19 TGTGCCAGTCGCGGAGGATACGGAACCACTAATGAAAAACTGTTTTTT CASRGGYGTTNEKLFF